Below are 24 T cell receptor beta chains sequenced from a single sample in a study of cytomegalovirus exposure and HLA in healthy donors. The assay was immunoSEQ multiplex PCR, and TCRdb's table has in-frame clones only and misses some. The repertoire holds 200,000 or so clones, approximately 84% seen once, with roughly 7% in the top ten. Sequencing used PBMCs. These receptors came from a man aged 18 to 35 in good health and CMV-seropositive.

The chain combines TRBV5-1 with TRBJ2-7; TRBD2 matches 10 bases. Germline V CDR1 and CDR2: SGHRS, YFSETQ. The CDR3 is 15 amino acids. Trimming removed 3 bases from V and 7 bases from J; junction bases left unmatched: 10. In DNA form, the CDR3 reads TGCGCCAGCAGCTCCCGTCTAGCGGGGGAGGCGGAGCAGTACTTC. Its protein is CASSSRLAGEAEQYF.

The gene calls are TRBV9 and TRBJ1-4, with D possibly TRBD1 on 6 matching bases. The germline V gene has CDR1 SGDLS and CDR2 YYNGEE. Trimming cost V 0 bases and J 7 bases, with 16 bases left between them. The CDR3 sequence is 16 residues long. CDR3: CASSVGQGSLTEKLFF. Here the CDR3 DNA reads TGTGCCAGCAGCGTAGGTCAGGGGTCTCTTACTGAAAAACTGTTTTTT.

The CDR3 DNA follows: TGTGCCAGCAAAACGGGACTAGCGGGACGGGATGAGCAGTTCTTC. Translated, it gives CASKTGLAGRDEQFF. The chain combines TRBV5-6 with TRBJ2-1; 13 bases are shared with TRBD2. The CDR3 has 15 residues. V trimming: 6 bases; J trimming: 8 bases; junction bases outside the gene matches: 8. The germline V gene has CDR1 SGHDT and CDR2 YYEEEE. The whole variable domain, filled in from reference TRBV5-6 and TRBJ2-1, reads DAGVTQSPTHLIKTRGQQVTLRCSPKSGHDTVSWYQQALGQGPQFIFQYYEEEERQRGNFPDRFSGHQFPNYSSELNVNALLLGDSALYLCASKTGLAGRDEQFFGPGTRLTVL.

V gene TRBV6-5 combines with J gene TRBJ2-1; a weak D match, TRBD2 (5 bases). Germline CDR1 is MNHEY and CDR2 is SVGAGI. The V gene lost 6 bases and the J gene lost 6 bases, with 18 bases spanning the gap. The CDR3 covers 15 residues. The CDR3: CASRTTLAIANEQFF. The CDR3 nucleotides are TGTGCCAGCAGGACTACGCTGGCCATAGCCAATGAGCAGTTCTTC.

V gene TRBV30 combines with J gene TRBJ2-5; weak D call: TRBD2 (6 bases). Trimming stripped 4 bases from V and 5 bases from J, with 11 bases between. Germline CDR1 reads GTSNPN; CDR2 reads SVGIG (reference sequence). The CDR3 extends over 12 amino acids. The chain's CDR3 is CAWTAGGETQYF. CDR3 DNA: TGTGCCTGGACCGCTGGGGGGGAGACCCAGTACTTC.

V usage is TRBV6-5 and J usage is TRBJ2-3, with D tentatively TRBD2 (6 bases). The V gene's germline CDR1 is MNHEY and CDR2 SVGAGI. This CDR3 is built from 16 residues. Trimming removed 0 bases at V and 4 bases at J, with 14 bases between. The CDR3 nucleotides are TGTGCCAGCAGTTACTCGATCCCGGGAGCGGCAGATACGCAGTATTTT. It translates to CASSYSIPGAADTQYF.

The chain is built from TRBV12-5 and TRBJ2-3; TRBD2 is a possible D gene (6 bases). Trimming took off 2 bases at V and 2 bases at J, with 23 bases between the two ends. Germline lookup yields CDR1 LGHNT and CDR2 FRNRAP. CDR3 length: 19 residues. The CDR3 spells CASGLSFGGLATYTDTQYF. CDR3 coding DNA: TGTGCTAGTGGTTTGTCCTTCGGAGGTCTAGCGACCTACACAGATACGCAGTATTTT.

This chain joins TRBV18 and TRBJ2-5; 9 bases agree with TRBD1. V was pared by 2 bases and J by 5 bases, with 6 bases of the junction left unmatched. CDR1 KGHSH and CDR2 LQKENI come from the germline V gene. The CDR3 is 15 residues long. The CDR3, as DNA: TGTGCCAGCTCACCAGGCACAGGGGGCTTGGAGACCCAGTACTTC. It is translated as CASSPGTGGLETQYF.

The genes are TRBV27 and TRBJ2-7; 9 positions match TRBD2. The CDR3 has 16 residues. Germline V lookup: CDR1 MNHEY, CDR2 SMNVEV (reference sequence). V lost 6 bases to trimming and J lost 4 bases; unmatched junction nucleotides: 13. This CDR3 is CASRLARAGGPYEQYF. The CDR3 DNA reads TGTGCCAGCAGACTGGCGCGGGCGGGAGGGCCTTACGAGCAGTACTTC.

The chain is built from TRBV18 and TRBJ2-7; D gene ambiguous. The CDR3 has 15 residues. Trimming removed 6 bases at V and 3 bases at J, with 18 bases between. Germline V gene sequence: CDR1 KGHSH, CDR2 LQKENI. The CDR3 is CASSLSWQVDYEQYF. The DNA for the CDR3 is TGTGCCAGCTCCCTGTCGTGGCAGGTTGACTACGAGCAGTACTTC.

V gene TRBV27 combines with J gene TRBJ2-1; the match to TRBD2 covers 11 bases. Germline CDR1 and CDR2: MNHEY and SMNVEV (reference sequence). V was clipped by 7 bases and J by 4 bases; unmatched bases: 6. This CDR3 comprises 15 residues. The CDR3 loop is CASTLGLADYNEQFF. CDR3 nucleotide sequence: TGTGCCAGCACCCTGGGACTAGCGGATTACAATGAGCAGTTCTTC.

This chain links TRBV5-6 with TRBJ2-7; 13 bases match TRBD2. V gave up 5 bases and J gave up 0 bases; unmatched junction bases: 8. Germline CDR1 and CDR2: SGHDT and YYEEEE. The CDR3 loop spans 17 amino acids. In nucleotides, the CDR3 is TGTGCCAGCAGGACCGGGACTAGCGGGATGCCCTCCTACGAGCAGTACTTC. Encoded protein: CASRTGTSGMPSYEQYF.

The chain carries TRBV19 and TRBJ2-1; no firm D call. There are 11 residues in the CDR3. Germline values: CDR1 LNHDA, CDR2 SQIVND (reference sequence). With 2 bases removed from V and 10 bases from J, the gap between germline ends came to 6 bases. The CDR3 is CASSISGEQFF. The CDR3 nucleotides are TGTGCCAGTAGTATAAGTGGCGAGCAGTTCTTC.

This clone has a single count. The rearrangement joins TRBV30 to TRBJ2-1; D might be TRBD2 (5 bases). CDR3 length: 13 residues. The germline V and J ends were trimmed by 0 bases and 8 bases, with 11 bases remaining between them. Per germline, CDR1 GTSNPN and CDR2 SVGIG (reference sequence). CDR3 in DNA: TGTGCCTGGAGTGTCGGACTTGGGGATGAGCAGTTCTTC. Protein sequence: CAWSVGLGDEQFF.

This rearrangement joins TRBV6-5 to TRBJ1-5; 8 bases match TRBD1. The CDR3 has 15 residues. V shed 5 bases and J 3 bases; nucleotides not matched to a gene: 6. CDR1 and CDR2 (germline): MNHEY, SVGAGI. The CDR3 sequence is CASSAGTGANQPQHF. DNA for the CDR3: TGTGCCAGCAGTGCCGGGACAGGCGCCAATCAGCCCCAGCATTTT.

This sequence joins TRBV27 and TRBJ2-1, with 9 bases fitting TRBD2. The V gene end was trimmed by 3 bases and the J gene end by 10 bases; junction bases not matched to a gene: 7. Germline V gene lookup returns CDR1 MNHEY and CDR2 SMNVEV (reference sequence). This CDR3 comprises 14 residues. The CDR3: CASSFQREVGEQFF. The CDR3 DNA is TGTGCCAGCAGTTTCCAGCGGGAGGTGGGCGAGCAGTTCTTC.

This chain connects TRBV5-6 to TRBJ2-7, with D possibly matching TRBD2 (5 bases). V lost 2 bases and J 3 bases, leaving 15 bases between the germline ends. The germline V gene has CDR1 SGHDT and CDR2 YYEEEE. The CDR3 totals 15 residues. Written as DNA, the CDR3 is TGTGCCAGCAGCTTTTTCCCTTTAGAGGGCTACGAGCAGTACTTC. Encoded protein: CASSFFPLEGYEQYF.

V usage is TRBV2 and J usage is TRBJ1-1, with a possible D match to TRBD1 (6 bases). This CDR3 is 14 amino acids long. CDR1 is SNHLY and CDR2 is FYNNEI in the germline V gene. V was shortened by 7 bases and J by 3 bases, with 15 bases between the two germline ends. CDR3 DNA: TGTGCCAGCAAAAAAGGGGGAGTAGACACTGAAGCTTTCTTT. Encoded protein: CASKKGGVDTEAFF.

The chain couples TRBV15 to TRBJ2-1; D uncertain. V lost 0 bases, J lost 10 bases, and 10 bases lay in between. Germline CDR1 and CDR2: LNHNV and YYDKDF (reference sequence). CDR3 length equals 13 residues. The CDR3 sequence: CATSRDRGREQFF. CDR3 DNA: TGTGCCACCAGCAGAGATAGAGGTCGGGAGCAGTTCTTC.

The genes are TRBV5-1 and TRBJ2-1; 7 positions agree with TRBD2. CDR1 and CDR2 (germline): SGHRS, YFSETQ. This CDR3 region has 17 residues. With V trimmed by 1 base and J by 10 bases, 17 bases remained unmatched. CDR3 bases: TGCGCCAGCAGCTTGTATCCCCCTCCGGGGGGTCAGGGCGAGCAGTTCTTC. It is translated as CASSLYPPPGGQGEQFF.

V is TRBV6-4 and J is TRBJ1-2, with TRBD1 identical over 7 bases. V trimming: 0 bases; J trimming: 7 bases; junction bases outside the gene matches: 5. Germline V gene data show CDR1 as MRHNA and CDR2 as SNTAGT. CDR3 length equals 14 residues. The DNA of the CDR3 is TGTGCCAGCAGTGACTCTGAGGGGGCGGTTGGCTACACCTTC. Translation: CASSDSEGAVGYTF.

The chain recombines TRBV9 with TRBJ2-1; D might be TRBD1 (5 bases). Germline V gene lookup returns CDR1 SGDLS and CDR2 YYNGEE. There are 15 residues in the CDR3. V lost 3 bases and J lost 5, with 15 bases in between. CDR3 sequence (DNA): TGTGCCAGCAGCGGGTGGCTCATAGGGGACAATGAGCAGTTCTTC. It yields the protein CASSGWLIGDNEQFF.

J is TRBJ2-1 and V is TRBV19; TRBD1 might be the D (6 bases). Germline loops: CDR1 LNHDA, CDR2 SQIVND (reference sequence). Trimming pared 2 bases from V and 5 bases from J, leaving 19 bases between. There are 17 residues in the CDR3. This CDR3 reads CASSIWLTGQGNNEQFF. DNA of the CDR3: TGTGCCAGTAGTATATGGTTGACTGGGCAGGGGAACAATGAGCAGTTCTTC.

V is TRBV4-3 and J is TRBJ2-7; D perhaps matches TRBD2 (6 bases). The V end lost 0 bases, the J end lost 6 bases, and 9 bases lay between the germline ends. This CDR3 is 13 amino acids long. Germline lookup yields CDR1 LGHNA and CDR2 YSLEER. The CDR3 loop is CASSQDLGGEQYF. CDR3 sequence (DNA): TGCGCCAGCAGCCAAGATCTCGGGGGCGAGCAGTACTTC.